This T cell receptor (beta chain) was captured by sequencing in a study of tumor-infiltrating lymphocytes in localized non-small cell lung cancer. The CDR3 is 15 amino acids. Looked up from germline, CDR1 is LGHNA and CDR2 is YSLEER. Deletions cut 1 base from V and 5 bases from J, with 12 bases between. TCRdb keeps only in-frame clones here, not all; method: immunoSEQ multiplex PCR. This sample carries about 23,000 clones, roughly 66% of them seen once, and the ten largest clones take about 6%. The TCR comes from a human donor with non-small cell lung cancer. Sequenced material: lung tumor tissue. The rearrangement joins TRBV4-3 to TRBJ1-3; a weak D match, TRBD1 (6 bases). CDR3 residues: CASSQAQGGRNTIYF. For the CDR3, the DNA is TGCGCCAGCAGCCAAGCACAGGGAGGCAGAAACACCATATATTTT.